Below, one T cell receptor (beta chain) is given with its context. The data derive from a study of blood T cell repertoires in COVID-19. For the study at large: Some COVID-19 samples were acute and others convalescent; all came from the United States, Italy and Spain. In each case, the material was cDNA or gDNA derived from T cells, B-cell-depleted T cells, or PBMCs.

TCRdb's copy holds only in-frame clones and misses some; the assay was immunoSEQ multiplex PCR. The table shows about 120,000 clones, with under 80% occurring only once. CDR3 length equals 13 residues. Looked up from germline, CDR1 is SGHVS and CDR2 is FNYEAQ. V was pared by 5 bases and J by 5 bases, with 12 bases between. This receptor was obtained from a man between 65 and 85 years old with acute or convalescent COVID-19. The material sequenced was peripheral blood. The genes are TRBV7-6 and TRBJ1-2, with D possibly being TRBD1 (6 bases). Written as DNA, the CDR3 is TGTGCCAGCAGCCTCGGACAGCAATATGGCTACACCTTC. It yields the protein CASSLGQQYGYTF.